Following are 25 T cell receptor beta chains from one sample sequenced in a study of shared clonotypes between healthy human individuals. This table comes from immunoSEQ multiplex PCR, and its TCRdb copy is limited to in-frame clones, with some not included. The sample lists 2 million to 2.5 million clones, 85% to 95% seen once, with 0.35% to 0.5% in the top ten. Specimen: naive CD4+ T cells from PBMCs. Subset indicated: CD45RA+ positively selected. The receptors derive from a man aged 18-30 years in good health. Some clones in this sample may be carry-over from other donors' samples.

The CDR3 region has the DNA TGTGCCAGCTCACCTTCGACAGGGAATGAAAAACTGTTTTTT. Its protein product is CASSPSTGNEKLFF. The V and J genes are TRBV18 and TRBJ1-4; 7 bases map to TRBD1. The V gene end was trimmed by 3 bases and the J gene end by 5 bases; junction bases not matched to a gene: 3. The germline CDR1 and CDR2 sequences are KGHSH and LQKENI. The CDR3 is made up of 14 amino acids.

In DNA, the CDR3 is TGCGCCAGCAGCTCGACCGGGGGAGGAAGCATGAACACTGAAGCTTTCTTT. Amino acid sequence: CASSSTGGGSMNTEAFF. This chain joins TRBV5-1 and TRBJ1-1, with D possibly TRBD1 on 5 matching bases. Germline V gene sequence: CDR1 SGHRS, CDR2 YFSETQ. The CDR3 spans 17 residues. V lost 3 bases and J 0 bases, leaving 18 bases between the germline ends.

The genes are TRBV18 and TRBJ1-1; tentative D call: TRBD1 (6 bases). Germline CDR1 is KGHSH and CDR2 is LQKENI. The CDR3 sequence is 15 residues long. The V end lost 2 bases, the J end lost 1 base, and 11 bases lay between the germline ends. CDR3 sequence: CASSPRQAQNTEAFF. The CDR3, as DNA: TGTGCCAGCTCACCAAGACAGGCCCAGAACACTGAAGCTTTCTTT. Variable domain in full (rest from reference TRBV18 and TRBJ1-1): NAGVMQNPRHLVRRRGQEARLRCSPMKGHSHVYWYRQLPEEGLKFMVYLQKENIIDESGMPKERFSAEFPKEGPSILRIQQVVRGDSAAYFCASSPRQAQNTEAFFGQGTRLTVV.

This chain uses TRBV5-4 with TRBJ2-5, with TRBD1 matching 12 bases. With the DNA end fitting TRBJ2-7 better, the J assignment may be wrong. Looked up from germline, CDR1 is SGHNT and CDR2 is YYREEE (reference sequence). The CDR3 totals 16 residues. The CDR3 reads CASSRYRDRGLDEQYF. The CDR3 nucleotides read TGTGCCAGCAGCAGGTACCGGGACAGGGGGCTGGACGAGCAGTACTTC.

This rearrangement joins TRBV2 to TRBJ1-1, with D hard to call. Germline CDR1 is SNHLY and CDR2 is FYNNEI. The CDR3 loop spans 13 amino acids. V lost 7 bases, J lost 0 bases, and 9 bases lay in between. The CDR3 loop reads CASIRLMNTEAFF. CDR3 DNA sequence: TGTGCCAGCATCAGACTAATGAACACTGAAGCTTTCTTT.

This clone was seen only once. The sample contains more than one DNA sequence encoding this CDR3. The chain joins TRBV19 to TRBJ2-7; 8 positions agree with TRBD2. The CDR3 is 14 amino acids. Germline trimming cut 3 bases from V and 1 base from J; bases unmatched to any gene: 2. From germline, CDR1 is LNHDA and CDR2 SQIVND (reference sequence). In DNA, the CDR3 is TGTGCCAGTAGTATGTCTAGCGGGTCCTACGAGCAGTACTTC. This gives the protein CASSMSSGSYEQYF. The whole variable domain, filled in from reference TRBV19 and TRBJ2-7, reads DGGITQSPKYLFRKEGQNVTLSCEQNLNHDAMYWYRQDPGQGLRLIYYSQIVNDFQKGDIAEGYSVSREKKESFPLTVTSAQKNPTAFYLCASSMSSGSYEQYFGPGTRLTVT.

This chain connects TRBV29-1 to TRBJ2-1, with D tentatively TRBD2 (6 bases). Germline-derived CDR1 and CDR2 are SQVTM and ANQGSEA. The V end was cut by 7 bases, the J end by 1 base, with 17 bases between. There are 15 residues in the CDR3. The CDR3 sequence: CSADRGAVSYNEQFF. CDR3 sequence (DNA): TGCAGCGCCGACCGCGGGGCGGTTTCCTACAATGAGCAGTTCTTC.

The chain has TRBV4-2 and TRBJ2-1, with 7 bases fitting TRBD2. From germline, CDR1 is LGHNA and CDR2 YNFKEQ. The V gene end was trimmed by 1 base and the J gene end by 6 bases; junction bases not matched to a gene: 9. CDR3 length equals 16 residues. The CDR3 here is CASSQGPSGTPNEQFF. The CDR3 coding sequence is TGTGCCAGCAGCCAAGGGCCTAGCGGCACTCCCAATGAGCAGTTCTTC.

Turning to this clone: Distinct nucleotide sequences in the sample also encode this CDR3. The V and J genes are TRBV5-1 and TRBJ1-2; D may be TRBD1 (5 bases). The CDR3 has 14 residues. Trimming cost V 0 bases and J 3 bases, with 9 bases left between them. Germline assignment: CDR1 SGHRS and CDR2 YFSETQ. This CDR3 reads CASSLAGGDYGYTF. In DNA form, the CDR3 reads TGCGCCAGCAGCTTGGCTGGGGGGGACTATGGCTACACCTTC.

CDR3 loop: CASRLAGGLLYEQYF. Here the CDR3 DNA reads TGTGCCAGCAGACTCGCGGGGGGGCTACTCTACGAGCAGTACTTC. The V call is TRBV6-5, the J call TRBJ2-7, with 9 bases matching TRBD2. This CDR3 spans 15 amino acids. Per the germline V gene, CDR1 is MNHEY and CDR2 is SVGAGI. The trim removed 6 bases at V and 3 bases at J, leaving 9 bases unmatched.

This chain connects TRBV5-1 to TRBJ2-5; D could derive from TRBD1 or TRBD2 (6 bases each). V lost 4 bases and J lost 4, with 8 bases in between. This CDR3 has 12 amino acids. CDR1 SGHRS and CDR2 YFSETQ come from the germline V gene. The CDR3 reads CASSKGGETQYF. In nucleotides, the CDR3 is TGCGCCAGCAGCAAGGGGGGAGAGACCCAGTACTTC. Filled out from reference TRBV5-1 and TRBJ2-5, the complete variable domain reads KAGVTQTPRYLIKTRGQQVTLSCSPISGHRSVSWYQQTPGQGLQFLFEYFSETQRNKGNFPGRFSGRQFSNSRSEMNVSTLELGDSALYLCASSKGGETQYFGPGTRLLVL.

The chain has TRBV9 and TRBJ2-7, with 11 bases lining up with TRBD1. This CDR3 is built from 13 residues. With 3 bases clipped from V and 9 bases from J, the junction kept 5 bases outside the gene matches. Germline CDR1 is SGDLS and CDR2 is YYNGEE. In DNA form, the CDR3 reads TGTGCCAGCAGCGCGGGACAGGGGGTGGTGCAGTACTTC. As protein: CASSAGQGVVQYF.

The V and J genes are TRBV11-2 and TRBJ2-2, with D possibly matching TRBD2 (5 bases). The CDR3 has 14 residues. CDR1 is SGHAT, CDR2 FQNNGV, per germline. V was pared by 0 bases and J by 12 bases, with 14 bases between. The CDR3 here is CASSLELGESQLFF. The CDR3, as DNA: TGTGCCAGCAGCTTAGAACTCGGGGAGAGTCAGCTGTTTTTT.

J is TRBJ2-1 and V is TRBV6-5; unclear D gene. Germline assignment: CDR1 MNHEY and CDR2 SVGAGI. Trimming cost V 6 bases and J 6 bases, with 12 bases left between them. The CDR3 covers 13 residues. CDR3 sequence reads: CASSPASGNEQFF. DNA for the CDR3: TGTGCCAGCAGCCCTGCATCCGGCAATGAGCAGTTCTTC.

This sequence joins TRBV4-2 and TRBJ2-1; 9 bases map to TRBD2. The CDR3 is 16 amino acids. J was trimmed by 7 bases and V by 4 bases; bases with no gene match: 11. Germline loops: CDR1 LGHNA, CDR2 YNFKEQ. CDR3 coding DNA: TGTGCCAGCAGCCCTAGACGTAGCGGGAGTGGAAATGAGCAGTTCTTC. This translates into CASSPRRSGSGNEQFF.

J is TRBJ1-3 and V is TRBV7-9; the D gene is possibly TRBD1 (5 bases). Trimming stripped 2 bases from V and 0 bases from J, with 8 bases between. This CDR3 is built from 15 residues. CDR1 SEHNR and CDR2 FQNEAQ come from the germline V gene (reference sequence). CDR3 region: CASSLQDTSGNTIYF. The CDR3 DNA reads TGTGCCAGCAGCTTACAGGACACCTCTGGAAACACCATATATTTT.

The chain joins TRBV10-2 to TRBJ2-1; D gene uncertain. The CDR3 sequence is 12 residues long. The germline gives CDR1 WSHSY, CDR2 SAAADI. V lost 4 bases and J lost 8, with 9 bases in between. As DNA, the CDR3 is TGCGCCAGCAGTGGGGGTGGAGATGAGCAGTTCTTC. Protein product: CASSGGGDEQFF.

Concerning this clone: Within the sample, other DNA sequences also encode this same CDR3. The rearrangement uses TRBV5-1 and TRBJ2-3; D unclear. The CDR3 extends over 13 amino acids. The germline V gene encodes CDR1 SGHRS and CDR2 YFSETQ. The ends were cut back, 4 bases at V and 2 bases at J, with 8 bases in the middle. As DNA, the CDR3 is TGCGCCAGCAGCCCCGGTTCCACAGATACGCAGTATTTT. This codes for CASSPGSTDTQYF.

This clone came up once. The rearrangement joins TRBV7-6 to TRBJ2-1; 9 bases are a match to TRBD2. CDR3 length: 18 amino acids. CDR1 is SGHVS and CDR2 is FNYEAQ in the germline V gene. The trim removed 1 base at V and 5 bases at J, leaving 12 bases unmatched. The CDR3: CASSLVRILAGIDNEQFF. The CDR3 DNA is TGTGCCAGCAGCTTAGTAAGGATTCTAGCGGGAATCGACAATGAGCAGTTCTTC.

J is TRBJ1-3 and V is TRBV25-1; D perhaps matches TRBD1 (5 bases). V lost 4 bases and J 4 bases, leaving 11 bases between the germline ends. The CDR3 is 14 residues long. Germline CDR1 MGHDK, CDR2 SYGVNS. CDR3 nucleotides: TGTGCCAGCAGTGCGGCCAGGGACGGAAACACCATATATTTT. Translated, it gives CASSAARDGNTIYF.

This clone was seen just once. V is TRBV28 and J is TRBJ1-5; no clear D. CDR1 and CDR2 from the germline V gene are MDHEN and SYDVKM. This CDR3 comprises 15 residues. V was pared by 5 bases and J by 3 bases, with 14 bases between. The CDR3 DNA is TGTGCCAGCAGTCCTTCCGACGGATACAATCAGCCCCAGCATTTT. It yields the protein CASSPSDGYNQPQHF.

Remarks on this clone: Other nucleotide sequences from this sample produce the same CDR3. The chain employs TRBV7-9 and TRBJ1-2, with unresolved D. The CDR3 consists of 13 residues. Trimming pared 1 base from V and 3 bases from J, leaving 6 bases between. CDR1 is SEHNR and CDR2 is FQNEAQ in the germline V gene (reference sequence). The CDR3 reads CASSLGTDYGYTF. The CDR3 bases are TGTGCCAGCAGCTTAGGTACTGACTATGGCTACACCTTC.

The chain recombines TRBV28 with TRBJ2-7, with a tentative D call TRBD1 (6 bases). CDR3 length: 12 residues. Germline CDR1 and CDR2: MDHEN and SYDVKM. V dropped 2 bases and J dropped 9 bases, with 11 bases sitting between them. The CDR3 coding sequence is TGTGCCAGCAGTTTACTCGAAGGGGGGCAGTACTTC. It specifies CASSLLEGGQYF.

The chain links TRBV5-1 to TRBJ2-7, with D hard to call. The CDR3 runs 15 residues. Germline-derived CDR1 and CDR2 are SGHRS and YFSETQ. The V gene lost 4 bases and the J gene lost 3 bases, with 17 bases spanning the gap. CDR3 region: CASSLGNGMGYEQYF. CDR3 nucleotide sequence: TGCGCCAGCAGCCTGGGAAATGGGATGGGCTACGAGCAGTACTTC.

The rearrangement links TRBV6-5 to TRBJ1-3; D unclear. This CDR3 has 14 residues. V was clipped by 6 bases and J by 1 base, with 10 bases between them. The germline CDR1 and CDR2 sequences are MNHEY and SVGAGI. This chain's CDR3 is CASRTNPSGNTIYF. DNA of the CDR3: TGTGCCAGCAGGACCAACCCTTCTGGAAACACCATATATTTT.